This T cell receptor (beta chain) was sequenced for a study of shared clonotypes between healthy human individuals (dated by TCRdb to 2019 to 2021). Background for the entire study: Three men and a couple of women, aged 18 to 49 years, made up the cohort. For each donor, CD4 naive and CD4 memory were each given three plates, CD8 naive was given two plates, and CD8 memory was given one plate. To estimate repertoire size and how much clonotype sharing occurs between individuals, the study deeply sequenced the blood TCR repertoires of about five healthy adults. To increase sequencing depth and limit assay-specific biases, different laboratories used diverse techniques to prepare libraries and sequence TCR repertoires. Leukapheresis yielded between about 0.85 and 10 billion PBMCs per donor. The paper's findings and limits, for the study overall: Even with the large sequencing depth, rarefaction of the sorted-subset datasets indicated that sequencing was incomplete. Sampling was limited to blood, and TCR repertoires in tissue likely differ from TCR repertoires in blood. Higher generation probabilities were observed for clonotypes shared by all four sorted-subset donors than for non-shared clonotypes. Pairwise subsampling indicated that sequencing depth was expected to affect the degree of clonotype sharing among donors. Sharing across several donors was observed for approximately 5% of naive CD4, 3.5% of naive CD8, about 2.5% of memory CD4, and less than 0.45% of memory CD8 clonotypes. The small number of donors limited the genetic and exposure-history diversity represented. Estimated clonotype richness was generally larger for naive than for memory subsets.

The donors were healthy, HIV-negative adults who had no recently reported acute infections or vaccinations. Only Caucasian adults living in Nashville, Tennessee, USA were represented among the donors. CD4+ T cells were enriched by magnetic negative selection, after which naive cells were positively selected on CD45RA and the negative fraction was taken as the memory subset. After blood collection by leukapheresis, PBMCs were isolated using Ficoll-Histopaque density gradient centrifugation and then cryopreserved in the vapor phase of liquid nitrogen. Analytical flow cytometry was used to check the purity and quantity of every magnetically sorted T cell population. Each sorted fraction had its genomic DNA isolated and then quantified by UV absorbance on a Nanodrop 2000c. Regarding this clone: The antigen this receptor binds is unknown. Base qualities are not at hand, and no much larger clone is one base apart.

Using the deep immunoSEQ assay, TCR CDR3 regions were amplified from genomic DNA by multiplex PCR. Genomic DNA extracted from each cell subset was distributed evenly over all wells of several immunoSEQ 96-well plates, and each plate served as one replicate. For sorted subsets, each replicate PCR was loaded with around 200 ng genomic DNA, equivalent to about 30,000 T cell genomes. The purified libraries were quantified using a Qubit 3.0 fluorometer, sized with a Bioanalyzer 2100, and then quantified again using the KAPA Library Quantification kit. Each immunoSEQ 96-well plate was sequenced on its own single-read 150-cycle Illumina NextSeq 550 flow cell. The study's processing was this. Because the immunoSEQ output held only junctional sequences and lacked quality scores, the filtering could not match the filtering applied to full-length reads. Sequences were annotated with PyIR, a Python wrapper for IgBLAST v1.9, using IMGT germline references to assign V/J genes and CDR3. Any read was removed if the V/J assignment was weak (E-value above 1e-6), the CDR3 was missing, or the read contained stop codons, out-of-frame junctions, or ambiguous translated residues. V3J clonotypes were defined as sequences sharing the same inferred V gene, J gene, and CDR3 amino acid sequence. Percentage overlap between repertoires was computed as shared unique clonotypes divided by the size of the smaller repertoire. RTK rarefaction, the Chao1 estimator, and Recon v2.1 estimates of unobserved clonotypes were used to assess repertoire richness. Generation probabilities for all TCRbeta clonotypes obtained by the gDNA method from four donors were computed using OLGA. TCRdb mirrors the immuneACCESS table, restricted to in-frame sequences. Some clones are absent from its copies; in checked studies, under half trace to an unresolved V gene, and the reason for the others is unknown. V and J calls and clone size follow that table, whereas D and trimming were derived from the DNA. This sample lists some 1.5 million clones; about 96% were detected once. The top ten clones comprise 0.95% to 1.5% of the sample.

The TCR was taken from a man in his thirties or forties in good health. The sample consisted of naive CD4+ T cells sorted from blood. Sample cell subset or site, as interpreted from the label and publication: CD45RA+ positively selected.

The bases read TGCGCCAGCAGTGGGACTAGCGGGAGTGTGGGTGAGCAGTTCTTC. Its amino acids are CASSGTSGSVGEQFF. In this chain, TRBV5-1 is recombined with TRBJ2-1; 14 central nucleotides agree with TRBD2. According to the germline V gene, CDR1 reads SGHRS and CDR2 reads YFSETQ. Germline trimming amounts to 5 bases on V and 9 bases on J, with 7 as the count of junction bases outside the gene matches. From the cysteine through the phenylalanine, the CDR3 covers 15 amino acids. Just the 45-base CDR3 DNA is kept, in frame starting at base 1.